This TCR beta chain was profiled in a study of cytomegalovirus exposure and HLA in healthy donors. Study observations and caveats: Accurate HLA-A and HLA-B prediction from TCR beta sequences was reported for most subjects.

Nominally healthy donors provided the samples, though records likely missed some immune exposures. Germline V gene lookup returns CDR1 SGHDT and CDR2 YYEEEE. V was pared by 3 bases and J by 5 bases, with 1 base of the junction left unmatched. The CDR3 length is 12 residues. PCR used 60 Vbeta primers and 13 Jbeta primers. Assay used: immunoSEQ multiplex PCR; TCRdb lists only in-frame clones, some missing. The table shows some 67,000 clones, with about 82% occurring only once. Concerning this clone: Its antigen is still unknown.

This receptor was identified in a woman in her 30s in good health and CMV-seronegative. The sample was PBMCs. The chain employs TRBV5-6 and TRBJ2-7, with 8 bases matching TRBD2. The CDR3 DNA sequence: TGTGCCAGCAGCTCGGGACTAGACGAGCAGTACTTC. This codes for CASSSGLDEQYF.